This TCR beta chain was identified in a study of shared clonotypes between healthy human individuals. Study information: Three CD4 naive, three CD4 memory, two CD8 naive and one CD8 memory plate were used per donor.

Sequenced by immunoSEQ multiplex PCR; TCRdb stores in-frame clones only, minus some. This sample has some 2,500,000 clones, with 80% to 95% found just once. With V trimmed by 3 bases and J by 3 bases, 7 bases remained unmatched. This CDR3 comprises 17 residues. The V gene's germline CDR1 is KGHSH and CDR2 LQKENI. General observations from the study: Limitation of the genetic and exposure-history diversity represented came from the few donors.

A CD45RA-negative memory subset and a CD45RA+ naive subset were separated from the CD4+ cells. As for this clone: No antigen is known for it.

Sequences were obtained from naive CD4+ T cells from PBMCs. Specified subset: CD45RA+ positively selected. The V and J genes are TRBV18 and TRBJ2-1; 11 bases match TRBD1. This receptor was taken from a man aged 18 to 30 in good health. Some clones in this sample may be carry-over from other donors' samples. Here the CDR3 DNA reads TGTGCCAGCTCACCGTCCCGGGACAGGGGGTTCTACAATGAGCAGTTCTTC. Translation gives CASSPSRDRGFYNEQFF.